This T cell receptor (beta chain) originates from a study of blood T cell repertoires in COVID-19 (dated by TCRdb to 2020 to 2021). Turning to the overall study: The collaborator samples originated in the United States, Italy and Spain and spanned the acute and convalescent phases of COVID-19. The material from the prospective study consisted of cDNA or gDNA derived from T cells, B-cell-depleted T cells, or PBMCs. Deeply sampled blood TCRbeta repertoires from subjects exposed to, actively infected with, or recovered from COVID-19 were included in the dataset. The repertoires were made available in a free public database intended to serve as a resource for research on the immune response to SARS-CoV-2. Samples came from the ongoing ImmuneRACE study (first 160 participants) plus 1,254 subjects from 6 global collaborators. Sample metadata almost always included a de-identified subject ID, COVID-19 status, age in years and sex. Where HLA class I and class II types were available, the types were taken from metadata supplied by the sample provider, not from assay-based typing.

One collaborating source in Seattle enrolled patients during active infection and followed them longitudinally through the course of disease. Whole blood was collected in K2EDTA tubes by collaborating institutions according to the institutions' own protocols. For TCRbeta analysis, collaborators shipped samples as frozen whole blood, isolated PBMCs, or DNA extracted from either of those sample types. TCRbeta CDR3 regions were amplified from genomic DNA using the immunoSEQ Assay, a bias-controlled multiplex PCR. Concerning the study's data processing: The number of nucleated cells in each sample was estimated from the amplification of reference gene primers within the assay. Sequence reads were collapsed and filtered to measure the absolute abundance of every unique TCRbeta CDR3 rearrangement. Productive Simpson clonality was computed per sample as the square root of Simpson's diversity index over productive rearrangements. What TCRdb holds here is the immuneACCESS table cut down to in-frame rearrangements. Part of the clones is not present; checked against another copy, under half of the missing clones reflect an unresolved V gene, and the others are unexplained. V and J calls and clone size are those listed in that table; D and trimming were worked out from the DNA. The sample table shows nearly 110,000 clones, and 76% are seen once. Clones ranked in the top ten supply more than 5.5% of the sample.

Results and caveats for the whole study, not just this receptor: How much clinical and demographic metadata was included differed by source and by participant, and the metadata was provided uncurated.

In this sample, this clone turned up a few times. Its antigen has not been determined. No qualities accompany the bases; no much larger clone lies one base away. Its CDR3 holds 16 amino acids, cysteine through phenylalanine. Just CDR3 DNA is preserved here, 48 bases in frame from base 1. The germline V gene (reference sequence) provides CDR1 SGHAT and CDR2 FQDESV. V and J are truncated by 3 bases and 0 bases respectively, leaving an intervening sequence of 9 bases. This receptor was identified in a man aged 80 or over with COVID-19, enrolled during active disease. Sequencing used peripheral blood. Recombination linked TRBV11-1 to TRBJ2-6; matching of 6 bases hints at TRBD1 as the D gene. CDR3 loop: CASSLVGASGANVLTF. The nucleotide sequence is TGTGCCAGCAGCTTGGTGGGGGCCTCTGGGGCCAACGTCCTGACTTTC.